A single TCR beta chain is shown here with its context. Its antigen specificity is not known. Per-base quality was not reported, and no clone a single base away is much larger than it. This sample was included in a study of T-cell memory formation after mild COVID-19 (dated by TCRdb to the early 2020s). About the full investigation: TCR sequence clusters from the two donors were found to be largely donor specific. In a couple of donors, T-cell clones that expanded and contracted after mild COVID-19 were tracked by sequencing TCRalpha and TCRbeta repertoires over time. The cohort comprised two young, previously healthy adult volunteers, one female and one male. Study-level results and caveats: Some responding clones were detected in pre-infection memory, suggesting pre-existing cross-reactive memory T cells joined the SARS-CoV-2 response. Balanced CD4/CD8 phenotypes were observed for clones contracting from day 15 to 85, whereas a bias towards CD4+ was observed for a second wave of clones expanding from day 15 to 37. Contracting CD4+ clones turned up mainly in the CM and EM memory subsets, whereas EMRA was where CD8+ clones were enriched. Whether the second-wave clones peaking on day 37 were SARS-CoV-2 specific was not confirmed. Only a couple of mild cases were covered by the study, and larger cohorts that include severe cases with pre-infection samples were considered necessary.

PBMCs were isolated by Ficoll-Paque density gradient centrifugation. V trim: 4 bases; J trim: 6 bases; unmatched bases: 9. From the germline V gene (reference sequence), CDR1 is MNHNY and CDR2 is SVGAGI. Inclusive of the bounding cysteine and phenylalanine, the CDR3 is 14 residues long. The DNA shown is the 42-base CDR3, in frame from base 1. Instrument used: Illumina NovaSeq 6000. Using 5'RACE with constant-segment primers, TCRalpha and TCRbeta cDNA libraries were constructed, with sample barcodes and unique molecular identifiers added in the process. Trizol reagent was used to extract RNA from every sample. The libraries were amplified in two PCR steps, and the second step added a second sample barcode and Illumina TruSeq adapters. Libraries were sequenced on an Illumina NovaSeq with 2 x 150 bp paired-end reads. The authors' pipeline ran thus. With migec v1.2.7, reads were demultiplexed and then collapsed into UMI-guided consensus sequences. Using mixcr v2.1.11, the UMI consensuses were aligned to TRA and TRB V and J templates and assembled into clonotypes. A clonotype was counted as expanded or contracted only when both edgeR and NoisET called the clonotype significant, with the noise models trained on biological replicates. For edgeR calls, a false discovery rate-adjusted p below 0.01 and a log2 fold-change threshold of 1 were applied. PCA with hierarchical clustering of max-normalized trajectories of the 1000 most abundant clonotypes was used as exploratory dynamics analysis. Each responding clone was given a CD4 or CD8 phenotype based on the CD4+ and CD8+ repertoires, which had been sequenced separately. The public reads were run again by TCRdb, first through fastp at Q25 and then through MiXCR, and only productive beta chains were kept. When rows share a CDR3 protein, they turn into one entry using the most common DNA and genes. TCRdb, not the authors, supplied the V and J calls. The sample yields about 350,000 distinct CDR3 sequences; about 13% were counted once. The ten biggest clones cover around a fifth of the sample.

This chain joins TRBV6-6 to TRBJ2-7; 7 bases in the middle match TRBD1. This clonotype originated in a man aged 18 to 30 who had mild COVID-19 (a few samples of this study predate the infection). The sample titles of this study are shuffled in the database, so cell type and time point are left out; the donor was told from shared clones. Source material: PBMCs or a T cell subset sorted from them (not recorded which). For the CDR3, the sequence is CASSWGSRGSEQYF. The DNA is TGTGCCAGCAGTTGGGGGTCCAGGGGGAGCGAGCAGTACTTC.